The entry that follows covers one T cell receptor beta chain sequence. No antigen is known for it. Use of 60 Vbeta and 13 Jbeta primers characterized the PCR. Produced via immunoSEQ multiplex PCR; TCRdb's table is partial and in-frame only. The sample holds about 150,000 clones; approximately 74% are singletons and the top ten take about 2.1%. Healthy bone marrow donors supplied every sample. The data originate from a study of cytomegalovirus exposure and HLA in healthy donors. General study points: In presence/absence analyses, roughly uniform sequencing depth across donors was assumed. Previously analyzed data showed that most TCR beta V segments were productive at a frequency of about 87% or about 30%.

This TCR was recovered from a man aged 25-45 years in good health and CMV-seronegative. The specimen sequenced was PBMCs.

The CDR3 reads CASRKETKQGTTQYF. CDR3 sequence (DNA): TGCGCCAGCAGAAAAGAAACAAAACAGGGTACTACGCAGTATTTT. The V call is TRBV10-2, the J call TRBJ2-3; perhaps TRBD1 as D (6 bases). CDR1 and CDR2 (germline): WSHSY, SAAADI. Trimming shortened V by 6 bases and J by 8 bases, and 21 bases separated the two germline ends. The CDR3 is 15 amino acids.